This passage covers 17 T cell receptor beta chains from one sample sequenced in a study of PD-1 blockade in classical Hodgkin lymphoma (dated by TCRdb to 2020 to 2021). The sample's time point label, in plain terms: cycle 4 day 1 (C4D1), after more than 5 weeks of nivolumab. Every trial patient had relapsed following autologous stem cell transplantation, and prior brentuximab vedotin exposure was what differed among cohorts A, B and C. The library was built by means of the immunoSEQ multiplex PCR assay. The immuneACCESS repertoire file appears here via TCRdb, limited to in-frame rearrangements. These files lack a portion of the clones; in checked studies, under half of the deficit traces to unresolved V genes, and the cause of the others is not known. The sample profile shows 64,000 or so clones; roughly nine tenths of them were found once. 8% of the sample belongs to the ten largest clones. The sequences come from peripheral blood mononuclear cells (PBMCs), collected before the fourth cycle of nivolumab. Receptors were obtained from a human donor with classical Hodgkin lymphoma.

The chain is built from TRBV18 and TRBJ1-6; TRBD1 aligns across 7 bases. Germline V gene data show CDR1 as KGHSH and CDR2 as LQKENI. The CDR3 length is 19 residues. After removal of 2 bases from V and 0 bases from J, the junction contained 10 bases not matched to a gene. For the CDR3, the DNA is TGTGCCAGCTCACCAGTATACCAGGGGGTAAGCTCCTATAATTCACCCCTCCACTTT. Translated: CASSPVYQGVSSYNSPLHF.

The chain joins TRBV5-1 to TRBJ1-6; D may be TRBD1 (5 bases). Trimming left V 4 bases short and J 7 bases short, with 9 bases between. The CDR3 extends over 13 amino acids. The germline gives CDR1 SGHRS, CDR2 YFSETQ. The CDR3 reads CASSLDSNSPLHF. For the CDR3, the DNA is TGCGCCAGCAGCCTCGACAGCAATTCACCCCTCCACTTT.

The genes are TRBV11-2 and TRBJ1-2; D gene uncertain. The CDR3 consists of 15 residues. Germline V gene lookup returns CDR1 SGHAT and CDR2 FQNNGV. The V end lost 4 bases, the J end lost 4 bases, and 16 bases lay between the germline ends. The CDR3 sequence: CASSSGQTLLYGYTF. The CDR3 nucleotides are TGTGCCAGCAGCTCCGGGCAGACGCTCCTCTATGGCTACACCTTC.

To note about this clone: At one boundary the junction diverges from the germline segment, which might be a read error. This chain uses TRBV6-1 with TRBJ2-7, with 7 positions matching TRBD2. This CDR3 is 10 amino acids long. Germline V gives CDR1 MNHNS, CDR2 SASEGT. CDR3 sequence reads: CASSGRDYNF. The CDR3 DNA is TGTGCCAGCAGTGGCCGGGACTACAACTTC.

V is TRBV15 and J is TRBJ1-1; 12 nucleotides agree with TRBD1. The germline V gene has CDR1 LNHNV and CDR2 YYDKDF (reference sequence). CDR3 length: 16 residues. J gave up 5 bases and V 1 base, and 5 bases lay outside the gene matches. CDR3 residues: CATSRVGTGGRTEAFF. CDR3 DNA sequence: TGTGCCACCAGCAGAGTTGGGACAGGGGGCAGGACTGAAGCTTTCTTT.

Of note for this clone: The germline gene is not matched at one end of the junction; a read error may be the cause. The rearrangement uses TRBV9 and TRBJ2-2; 9 bases align to TRBD2. There are 14 residues in the CDR3. Germline-derived CDR1 and CDR2 are SGDLS and YYNGEE. CDR3 residues: CASRVAGATGELFF. The CDR3 DNA is TGTGCCAGCAGAGTAGCGGGAGCGACCGGGGAGCTGTTTTTT.

This chain connects TRBV7-2 to TRBJ1-2; D uncertain. This CDR3 has 15 amino acids. Germline V CDR1 and CDR2: SGHTA, FQGNSA. V lost 0 bases to trimming and J lost 4 bases, with 12 bases between them. CDR3 amino acids: CASSLAKVPSYGYTF. As DNA, the CDR3 is TGTGCCAGCAGCTTAGCCAAGGTCCCGAGCTATGGCTACACCTTC.

The genes are TRBV11-1 and TRBJ1-1; a weak D match, TRBD1 (6 bases). Looked up from germline, CDR1 is SGHAT and CDR2 is FQDESV (reference sequence). The germline V and J ends were trimmed by 3 bases and 0 bases, with 11 bases remaining between them. The length of the CDR3 is 15 residues. The CDR3 DNA sequence: TGTGCCAGCAGCTTCGGACAGTACATGAACACTGAAGCTTTCTTT. This encodes CASSFGQYMNTEAFF.

CDR3 protein: CASSLGQSSYEQYF. As DNA, the CDR3 is TGCGCCAGCAGCCTCGGACAGAGCTCCTACGAGCAGTACTTC. The J gene is TRBJ2-7, the V gene TRBV4-1; maybe TRBD1 (6 bases). The CDR3 covers 14 residues. The germline CDR1 and CDR2 sequences are MGHRA and YSYEKL. V dropped 4 bases and J dropped 0 bases, with 10 bases sitting between them.

The sample holds one count of this clone. The chain couples TRBV2 to TRBJ2-2, with TRBD2 as a possible D gene (6 bases). This CDR3 spans 14 amino acids. Trimming removed 6 bases at V and 1 base at J, with 9 bases between. Germline V gene lookup returns CDR1 SNHLY and CDR2 FYNNEI. The CDR3 DNA sequence: TGTGCCAGCAGCTGGCGGGAGAACACCGGGGAGCTGTTTTTT. Protein sequence: CASSWRENTGELFF.

V gene TRBV2 combines with J gene TRBJ2-1; TRBD1 matches 10 bases. J gave up 7 bases and V 11 bases, and 11 bases lay outside the gene matches. CDR1 is SNHLY and CDR2 is FYNNEI in the germline V gene. The CDR3 is made up of 14 amino acids. CDR3 amino acids: CALSGDRGLNEQFF. The CDR3 coding sequence is TGTGCCTTATCGGGGGACAGGGGTTTAAATGAGCAGTTCTTC.

The V and J genes are TRBV21-1 and TRBJ2-1; the listed D gene, TRBD2, was not tested against the DNA. TRBV21-1 is tagged as a pseudogene. The CDR3 has 16 residues. CDR3 amino acids: CASSKAGLAGRGEQFF. The CDR3 DNA reads as TGTGCCAGCAGCAAAGCCGGACTAGCGGGTCGGGGTGAGCAGTTCTTC.

This clone was recorded a few times. The chain links TRBV4-1 to TRBJ2-3, with D tentatively TRBD1 (8 bases). CDR3 length equals 17 residues. The V end was cut by 1 base, the J end by 1 base, with 15 bases between. Looked up from germline, CDR1 is MGHRA and CDR2 is YSYEKL. The CDR3 bases are TGCGCCAGCAGCCAAGGCACAGGGGGGGGAGGCACAGATACGCAGTATTTT. Amino acid sequence: CASSQGTGGGGTDTQYF.

This rearrangement joins TRBV7-7 to TRBJ2-5; D might be TRBD1 (6 bases). This CDR3 is built from 15 residues. V shed 0 bases and J shed 3 bases, with 11 bases lying between them. Germline values: CDR1 SSHAT, CDR2 FNYEAQ (reference sequence). The CDR3 is CASSLAGGPKETQYF. In DNA, the CDR3 is TGTGCCAGCAGCTTAGCTGGGGGCCCTAAAGAGACCCAGTACTTC.

The rearrangement joins TRBV10-3 to TRBJ1-2; TRBD1 agrees at 8 bases. The CDR3 extends over 15 amino acids. V lost 2 bases and J lost 2; bases outside the gene matches: 4. Looked up from germline, CDR1 is ENHRY and CDR2 is SYGVKD. The CDR3: CAISEGQGANYGYTF. CDR3 in DNA: TGTGCCATCAGTGAGGGACAGGGAGCAAACTATGGCTACACCTTC.

The chain carries TRBV10-3 and TRBJ2-1, with 8 bases matching TRBD2. V lost 6 bases, J lost 9 bases, and 4 bases stayed unmatched. Germline CDR1 and CDR2: ENHRY and SYGVKD. CDR3 length: 12 amino acids. CDR3 in amino acids: CAISGGAIEQFF. DNA for the CDR3: TGTGCCATCAGCGGGGGGGCTATTGAGCAGTTCTTC.

The V gene is TRBV5-1, the J gene TRBJ1-4; D might be TRBD1 (6 bases). The CDR3 is made up of 15 amino acids. V gave up 2 bases and J gave up 1 base, with 9 bases separating them. The germline CDR1 and CDR2 sequences are SGHRS and YFSETQ. CDR3 in DNA: TGCGCCAGCAGCTTAGTCAGGGGAACTAATGAAAAACTGTTTTTT. Its translation is CASSLVRGTNEKLFF. Filled out from reference TRBV5-1 and TRBJ1-4, the complete variable domain reads KAGVTQTPRYLIKTRGQQVTLSCSPISGHRSVSWYQQTPGQGLQFLFEYFSETQRNKGNFPGRFSGRQFSNSRSEMNVSTLELGDSALYLCASSLVRGTNEKLFFGSGTQLSVL.